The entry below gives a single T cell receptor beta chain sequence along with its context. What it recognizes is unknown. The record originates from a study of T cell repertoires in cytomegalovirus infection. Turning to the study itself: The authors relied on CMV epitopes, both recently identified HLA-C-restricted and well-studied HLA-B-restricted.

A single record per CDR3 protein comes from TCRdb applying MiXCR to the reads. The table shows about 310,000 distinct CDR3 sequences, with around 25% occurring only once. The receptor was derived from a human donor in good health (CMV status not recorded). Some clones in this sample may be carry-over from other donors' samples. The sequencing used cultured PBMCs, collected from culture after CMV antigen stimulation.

CDR3 in amino acids: CASSLGSRGGDTQYF. In DNA form, the CDR3 reads TGTGCCAGCAGCTTAGGTTCTAGGGGTGGAGATACGCAGTATTTT. The rearrangement links TRBV7-8 to TRBJ2-3; D may be TRBD1 (5 bases). The V end lost 1 base, the J end lost 5 bases, and 13 bases lay between the germline ends. The CDR3 consists of 15 residues. Germline values: CDR1 SGHVS, CDR2 FQNEAQ.